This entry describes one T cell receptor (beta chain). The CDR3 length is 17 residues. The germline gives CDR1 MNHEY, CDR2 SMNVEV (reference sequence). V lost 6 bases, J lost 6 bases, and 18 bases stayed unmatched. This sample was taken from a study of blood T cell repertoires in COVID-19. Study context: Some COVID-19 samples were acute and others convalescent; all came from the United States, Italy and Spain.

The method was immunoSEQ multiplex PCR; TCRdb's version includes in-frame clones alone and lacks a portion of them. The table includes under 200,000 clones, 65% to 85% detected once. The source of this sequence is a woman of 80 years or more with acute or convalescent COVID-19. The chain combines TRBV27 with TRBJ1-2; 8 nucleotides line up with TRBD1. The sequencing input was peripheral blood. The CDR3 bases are TGTGCCAGCAGGCCAAATGGGTTCGGACAGGGAGAAGATGGCTACACCTTC. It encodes CASRPNGFGQGEDGYTF.